The next 11 T cell receptor beta chains were all read from a single sample in a study of T-cell reconstitution after alpha-beta-depleted transplantation in children (dated by TCRdb to 2016 to 2017). Preparation of the library involved PCR. Sequencer: Illumina HiSeq 2500. Molecular barcoding was employed in the preparation of TCR libraries, with unique molecular identifiers being used to normalize TCRbeta repertoire quantification. TCRdb itself trimmed the public reads at Q25 with fastp, ran MiXCR and retained productive beta chains. Rows are unified per CDR3 protein, each entry keeping the most common DNA and genes. The sample table lists some 340,000 distinct CDR3 sequences, about 9.3% of them with a count of one. The ten largest clonotypes hold 2.4% of the sample. Specimen: PBMCs from the stem cell graft donor, collected from the stem cell graft. The receptors come from a human donor who donated a stem cell graft to a child with acute lymphoblastic leukemia.

V and J are TRBV4-1 and TRBJ1-2; D uncertain. V was clipped by 0 bases and J by 1 base, with 12 bases between them. This CDR3 comprises 16 residues. Per germline, CDR1 MGHRA and CDR2 YSYEKL. The CDR3 coding sequence is TGCGCCAGCAGCCAAGAAGCAGCTCCTTTTAACTATGGCTACACCTTC. It specifies CASSQEAAPFNYGYTF.

In this sample, this clonotype turned up many times. The V and J genes are TRBV4-3 and TRBJ2-2; 8 bases match TRBD1. Germline values: CDR1 LGHNA, CDR2 YSLEER. CDR3 length equals 15 residues. J gave up 1 base and V 3 bases, and 1 base lay outside the gene matches. CDR3 DNA: TGCGCCAGCAGCCACGGGACAGGGAACACCGGGGAGCTGTTTTTT. Its protein is CASSHGTGNTGELFF.

V is TRBV7-2 and J is TRBJ2-1; D is undetermined. Germline-derived CDR1 and CDR2 are SGHTA and FQGNSA. The CDR3 consists of 15 residues. V was trimmed by 0 bases and J by 4 bases, leaving 10 bases between them. CDR3: CASSLARVGYNEQFF. DNA for the CDR3: TGTGCCAGCAGCTTAGCGCGCGTAGGGTACAATGAGCAGTTCTTC.

This chain uses TRBV7-2 with TRBJ2-3; TRBD2 matches at 7 bases. The CDR3 totals 16 residues. CDR1 is SGHTA and CDR2 is FQGNSA in the germline V gene. The J segment lost 1 base and the V segment lost 3 bases, leaving 7 bases of the junction unmatched. The CDR3, as DNA: TGTGCCAGCAGCTTGTGGGGGGGGAGCGGCACAGATACGCAGTATTTT. Amino acids: CASSLWGGSGTDTQYF.

The chain has TRBV27 and TRBJ1-2, with D perhaps TRBD1 (5 bases). The germline V gene has CDR1 MNHEY and CDR2 SMNVEV (reference sequence). V lost 3 bases and J 8 bases, leaving 22 bases between the germline ends. The CDR3 runs 16 residues. The CDR3 protein is CASSFAGEGGAGGYTF. The CDR3 nucleotides read TGTGCCAGCAGTTTCGCGGGGGAGGGAGGGGCTGGAGGCTACACCTTC.

The chain couples TRBV20-1 to TRBJ2-5; 7 nucleotides agree with TRBD2. V lost 6 bases and J lost 4; bases outside the gene matches: 8. Germline V gene data show CDR1 as DFQATT and CDR2 as SNEGSKA (reference sequence). The CDR3 sequence is 13 residues long. The CDR3 reads CSARQPGGETQYF. For the CDR3, the DNA is TGCAGTGCGAGGCAGCCGGGAGGAGAGACCCAGTACTTC.

The chain uses TRBV6-2 or TRBV6-3 and TRBJ2-1; 8 bases are shared with TRBD1. The V and J ends lost 6 bases and 5 bases, in that order; junction bases with no gene match: 15. This CDR3 has 17 residues. Germline V lookup: CDR1 MNHEY, CDR2 SVGEGT. CDR3 nucleotide sequence: TGTGCCAGCAGCTTTCGTGGGACGGGACAGGCCCACAATGAGCAGTTCTTC. Protein sequence: CASSFRGTGQAHNEQFF.

The chain combines TRBV3-1 with TRBJ2-1; TRBD2 might be the D (5 bases). Between the trimmed V and J ends, which lost 1 base and 8 bases, there was a span of 15 bases. The CDR3 has 15 amino acids. Germline lookup yields CDR1 LGHDT and CDR2 YNNKEL (reference sequence). Written as DNA, the CDR3 is TGTGCCAGCAGCCAAGTACTAGAGAGAGGCGATGAGCAGTTCTTC. Translation: CASSQVLERGDEQFF.

This clonotype turned up a few times. The rearrangement joins TRBV30 to TRBJ2-3; no reliable D call. Germline CDR1 is GTSNPN and CDR2 is SVGIG (reference sequence). This CDR3 contains 15 residues. Trimming took 3 bases from V and 6 from J, leaving 19 bases between them. CDR3 in DNA: TGTGCCTGGAGGATGGCTAGAATAATTGGGGATACGCAGTATTTT. This encodes CAWRMARIIGDTQYF.

DNA of the CDR3: TGTGCCAGTAGTATAGGGGACAGGGCCTACAATGAGCAGTTCTTC. Its translation is CASSIGDRAYNEQFF. The genes are TRBV19 and TRBJ2-1; 9 nucleotides line up with TRBD1. Germline-derived CDR1 and CDR2 are LNHDA and SQIVND (reference sequence). This CDR3 is built from 15 residues. V lost 1 base, J lost 2 bases, and 0 bases stayed unmatched.

This clonotype was seen repeatedly, ten times or more. V usage is TRBV7-2 and J usage is TRBJ2-2, with TRBD2 identical over 8 bases. The V gene's germline CDR1 is SGHTA and CDR2 FQGNSA. The CDR3 runs 17 residues. V lost 0 bases to trimming and J lost 8 bases; unmatched junction nucleotides: 11. Here the CDR3 DNA reads TGTGCCAGCAGCTTAGCCCCCAGCGGGGGACTTCAGGGGGAGCTGTTTTTT. Its translation is CASSLAPSGGLQGELFF.